Presented here are 27 T cell receptor beta chains from one specimen sequenced in a study of blood T cell repertoires in COVID-19. Profiled with immunoSEQ multiplex PCR; TCRdb holds only in-frame clones, not every one. The sample has tens of thousands of clones, 75% to 90% seen once. The specimen was peripheral blood. Receptors originate from a human donor in a cohort sampled during active COVID-19.

The V call is TRBV18, the J call TRBJ2-7, with TRBD2 matching over 8 bases. The CDR3 spans 16 residues. Germline V gene data show CDR1 as KGHSH and CDR2 as LQKENI. The V gene end was trimmed by 2 bases and the J gene end by 3 bases; junction bases not matched to a gene: 9. This CDR3 reads CASSPSGGGRNYEQYF. In nucleotides, the CDR3 is TGTGCCAGCTCACCATCGGGAGGGGGGCGGAACTACGAGCAGTACTTC.

This rearrangement joins TRBV6-5 to TRBJ1-2, with 7 bases aligning to TRBD1. The CDR3 runs 13 residues. CDR1 and CDR2 from the germline V gene are MNHEY and SVGAGI. The CDR3 reads CALGRDRVFGYTF. CDR3 in DNA: TGTGCTCTAGGAAGAGACAGGGTTTTTGGCTACACCTTC.

This clone appeared a few times. The chain uses TRBV10-2 and TRBJ2-7, with 12 bases aligning to TRBD2. J was trimmed by 1 base and V by 6 bases; bases with no gene match: 10. From germline, CDR1 is WSHSY and CDR2 SAAADI. The length of the CDR3 is 17 residues. The chain's CDR3 is CASSYGLAGTLSYEQYF. The CDR3 DNA sequence: TGCGCCAGCAGCTACGGACTAGCGGGAACCCTTTCCTACGAGCAGTACTTC.

The gene calls are TRBV6-7 and TRBJ2-7; D call uncertain. TRBV6-7 is flagged as an ORF with uncertain function. Trimming removed 8 bases from V and 0 bases from J, with 11 bases in between. The CDR3 extends over 13 amino acids. This chain's CDR3 is CASPRLLSYEQYF. CDR3 in DNA: TGTGCCAGCCCCCGGTTACTCTCCTACGAGCAGTACTTC.

In the case of this clone: At one of its ends the junction is not consistent with the germline gene, which may arise from a read error. The V call is TRBV24-1, the J call TRBJ2-2, with 8 nucleotides matching TRBD1. Per the germline V gene, CDR1 is KGHDR and CDR2 is SFDVKD. This CDR3 is 16 amino acids long. The CDR3: CATGDGRTGWTGELFF. The CDR3 bases are TGTGCCACCGGTGATGGGAGGACAGGGTGGACCGGGGAGCTGTTTTTT.

This rearrangement joins TRBV28 to TRBJ1-6, with D possibly being TRBD1 (5 bases). Germline V gene sequence: CDR1 MDHEN, CDR2 SYDVKM. The V end lost 4 bases, the J end lost 10 bases, and 17 bases lay between the germline ends. This CDR3 contains 15 residues. The CDR3 nucleotides are TGTGCCAGCAGTTCGATTCAGGGTAGGCGATCACCCCTCCACTTT. This gives the protein CASSSIQGRRSPLHF. The full variable domain, in which reference TRBV28 and TRBJ1-6 provide the parts outside the CDR3, is DVKVTQSSRYLVKRTGEKVFLECVQDMDHENMFWYRQDPGLGLRLIYFSYDVKMKEKGDIPEGYSVSREKKERFSLILESASTNQTSMYLCASSSIQGRRSPLHFGNGTRLTVT.

The genes are TRBV27 and TRBJ2-3; tentative D call: TRBD2 (6 bases). V gave up 4 bases and J gave up 5 bases, with 10 bases separating them. The CDR3 runs 13 residues. Germline V lookup: CDR1 MNHEY, CDR2 SMNVEV (reference sequence). CDR3 loop: CASSWTIRDTQYF. CDR3 DNA: TGTGCCAGCAGTTGGACTATCCGAGATACGCAGTATTTT.

CDR3 loop: CASSLGDGQETQYF. Here the CDR3 DNA reads TGTGCCAGCAGCTTAGGAGACGGTCAAGAGACCCAGTACTTC. The rearrangement joins TRBV5-8 to TRBJ2-5; D gene unclear. The CDR3 totals 14 residues. Germline assignment: CDR1 SGHTS and CDR2 YDEGEE. Trimming shortened V by 2 bases and J by 2 bases, and 10 bases separated the two germline ends.

The genes are TRBV30 and TRBJ1-3; D is unclear. Germline assignment: CDR1 GTSNPN and CDR2 SVGIG (reference sequence). V was pared by 0 bases and J by 10 bases, with 13 bases between. The CDR3 has 13 amino acids. The CDR3 nucleotides read TGTGCCTGGAGTGTCGGCAGGATATTTACCATATATTTT. Residues: CAWSVGRIFTIYF. The variable domain in full, with the rest retrieved from reference TRBV30 and TRBJ1-3, is SQTIHQWPATLVQPVGSPLSLECTVEGTSNPNLYWYRQAAGRGLQLLFYSVGIGQISSEVPQNLSASRPQDRQFILSSKKLLLSDSGFYLCAWSVGRIFTIYFGEGSWLTVV.

The gene calls are TRBV6-1 and TRBJ2-1, with TRBD1 as a possible D gene (5 bases). In germline, CDR1 is MNHNS, CDR2 SASEGT. V was clipped by 0 bases and J by 13 bases, with 16 bases between them. The CDR3 runs 14 residues. CDR3 residues: CASSEAPLSTAQFF. DNA of the CDR3: TGTGCCAGCAGTGAAGCCCCCCTCTCGACAGCCCAGTTCTTC.

The CDR3 is CASSWTGYGYEQYF. The CDR3 nucleotides read TGTGCCAGCAGCTGGACAGGGTATGGCTACGAGCAGTACTTC. The chain employs TRBV7-8 and TRBJ2-7; 8 bases agree with TRBD1. After removal of 4 bases from V and 3 bases from J, the junction contained 5 bases not matched to a gene. The length of the CDR3 is 14 residues. Germline assignment: CDR1 SGHVS and CDR2 FQNEAQ.

This clone was observed a few times. The genes are TRBV28 and TRBJ2-7; 9 nucleotides line up with TRBD1. The V segment lost 5 bases and the J segment 2 bases; nucleotides outside the gene matches: 10. The germline CDR1 and CDR2 sequences are MDHEN and SYDVKM. CDR3 size: 16 residues. The CDR3, as DNA: TGTGCCAGCAGTGAGACACCGGGACAGGGCCCCTACGAGCAGTACTTC. It codes for CASSETPGQGPYEQYF.

The J gene is TRBJ1-5, the V gene TRBV27; D gene unclear. V was cut by 6 bases and J by 6 bases, with 9 bases left in between. Germline V gives CDR1 MNHEY, CDR2 SMNVEV (reference sequence). The CDR3 loop spans 12 amino acids. This CDR3 is CASSAPGQPQHF. CDR3 DNA: TGTGCCAGCAGCGCCCCGGGTCAGCCCCAGCATTTT.

The rearrangement joins TRBV7-9 to TRBJ2-7; 7 bases are a match to TRBD1. Per germline, CDR1 SEHNR and CDR2 FQNEAQ (reference sequence). The V and J ends lost 1 base and 6 bases, in that order; junction bases with no gene match: 6. CDR3 size: 14 residues. The CDR3 DNA reads as TGTGCCAGCAGCTTAGTTACTTCAGGGGGCGAGCAGTACTTC. It specifies CASSLVTSGGEQYF.

The chain recombines TRBV7-3 with TRBJ1-2; D is unresolved. The germline V gene has CDR1 SGHTA and CDR2 FQGTGA. This CDR3 comprises 13 residues. Trimming stripped 8 bases from V and 0 bases from J, with 10 bases between. The CDR3 DNA reads as TGTGCCAGCGGCACTATATCTAACTATGGCTACACCTTC. Translation: CASGTISNYGYTF.

V is TRBV24-1 and J is TRBJ1-5, with D possibly matching TRBD1 (6 bases). The V end lost 7 bases, the J end lost 4 bases, and 22 bases lay between the germline ends. This CDR3 region has 17 residues. Germline V lookup: CDR1 KGHDR, CDR2 SFDVKD. The CDR3 DNA sequence: TGTGCCACCAGCGTTATTCGACAGGTCCGGCCTAATCAGCCCCAGCATTTT. Amino acids: CATSVIRQVRPNQPQHF.

This chain links TRBV7-9 with TRBJ2-3; D may be TRBD2 (6 bases). Germline CDR1 reads SEHNR; CDR2 reads FQNEAQ (reference sequence). The V end lost 0 bases, the J end lost 4 bases, and 14 bases lay between the germline ends. The CDR3 extends over 16 amino acids. CDR3 amino acids: CASSLAPPGAADTQYF. DNA for the CDR3: TGTGCCAGCAGCTTAGCGCCCCCGGGAGCAGCAGATACGCAGTATTTT.

The chain recombines TRBV3-1 (or the pseudogene TRBV3-2) with TRBJ1-6; D is unresolved. The V end was cut by 3 bases, the J end by 5 bases, with 14 bases between. CDR1 is LGHDT, CDR2 YNNKEL, per germline (reference sequence). This CDR3 has 16 residues. This CDR3 is CASSQMVGGDNSPLHF. CDR3 in DNA: TGTGCCAGCAGCCAGATGGTCGGCGGAGATAATTCACCCCTCCACTTT.

At least ten counts were recorded for this clone. The rearrangement joins TRBV4-2 to TRBJ1-1; tentative D call: TRBD1 (5 bases). The V gene's germline CDR1 is LGHNA and CDR2 YNFKEQ. Trimming cost V 1 base and J 7 bases, with 13 bases left between them. CDR3 length: 14 residues. The CDR3 loop is CASSQAGGRDEAFF. DNA for the CDR3: TGTGCCAGCAGCCAAGCCGGGGGGAGAGATGAAGCTTTCTTT.

The V call is TRBV28, the J call TRBJ2-2; perhaps TRBD2 as D (5 bases). From germline, CDR1 is MDHEN and CDR2 SYDVKM. Trimming stripped 7 bases from V and 0 bases from J, with 18 bases between. CDR3 length equals 17 residues. DNA for the CDR3: TGTGCCAGCACTCGAACCCTTGGAGGTTCGAACACCGGGGAGCTGTTTTTT. It specifies CASTRTLGGSNTGELFF. Filled out from reference TRBV28 and TRBJ2-2, the complete variable domain reads DVKVTQSSRYLVKRTGEKVFLECVQDMDHENMFWYRQDPGLGLRLIYFSYDVKMKEKGDIPEGYSVSREKKERFSLILESASTNQTSMYLCASTRTLGGSNTGELFFGEGSRLTVL.

This chain connects TRBV12-5 to TRBJ1-6, with a weak D call TRBD1 (5 bases). Trimming stripped 3 bases from V and 7 bases from J, with 10 bases between. The germline gives CDR1 LGHNT, CDR2 FRNRAP. The CDR3 runs 14 residues. The CDR3 region is CASGLGEENSPLHF. In DNA, the CDR3 is TGTGCTAGTGGTTTAGGGGAGGAGAATTCACCCCTCCACTTT.

The J gene is TRBJ2-1, the V gene TRBV9; 10 nucleotides line up with TRBD2. This CDR3 is 16 amino acids long. J gave up 5 bases and V 7 bases, and 12 bases lay outside the gene matches. Germline V gene data show CDR1 as SGDLS and CDR2 as YYNGEE. The CDR3 reads CASSPRGGTSDNEQFF. DNA for the CDR3: TGTGCCAGCTCCCCCCGGGGCGGGACTAGCGACAATGAGCAGTTCTTC.

The rearrangement links TRBV28 to TRBJ1-2; D possibly corresponds to TRBD1 (6 bases). The CDR3 spans 15 residues. Trimming left V 7 bases short and J 7 bases short, with 22 bases between. The germline CDR1 and CDR2 sequences are MDHEN and SYDVKM. CDR3 DNA sequence: TGTGCCAGCACCTTCCCCGACGGGACACATAGTGGCTACACCTTC. Residues: CASTFPDGTHSGYTF.

The chain recombines TRBV7-4 with TRBJ1-3; weak D call: TRBD1 (5 bases). Germline loops: CDR1 SGHVT, CDR2 SQSDAQ. Trimming removed 2 bases from V and 4 bases from J, with 12 bases in between. The CDR3 is 15 residues long. DNA for the CDR3: TGTGCCAGCAGCTTACAGGGTCTGTGCGGAAACACCATATATTTT. It yields the protein CASSLQGLCGNTIYF. Drawing the rest from reference TRBV7-4 and TRBJ1-3, the complete variable domain is GAGVSQSPRYKVAKRGRDVALRCDSISGHVTLYWYRQTLGQGSEVLTYSQSDAQRDKSGRPSGRFSAERPERSVSTLKIQRTEQGDSAVYLCASSLQGLCGNTIYFGEGSWLTVV.

The rearrangement links TRBV30 to TRBJ1-4, with TRBD1 identical over 7 bases. The trim removed 2 bases at V and 5 bases at J, leaving 5 bases unmatched. This CDR3 is built from 14 residues. The germline CDR1 and CDR2 sequences are GTSNPN and SVGIG (reference sequence). The CDR3 DNA follows: TGTGCCTGGAGTACGGACAGGCCAAATGAAAAACTGTTTTTT. This gives the protein CAWSTDRPNEKLFF. The variable domain in full, completed from reference TRBV30 and TRBJ1-4, reads SQTIHQWPATLVQPVGSPLSLECTVEGTSNPNLYWYRQAAGRGLQLLFYSVGIGQISSEVPQNLSASRPQDRQFILSSKKLLLSDSGFYLCAWSTDRPNEKLFFGSGTQLSVL.

CDR3 coding DNA: TGCAGCGTTGAAGCGCAGGGCTACGAGCAGTACTTC. It specifies CSVEAQGYEQYF. J is TRBJ2-7 and V is TRBV29-1, with D tentatively TRBD1 (5 bases). Germline V lookup: CDR1 SQVTM, CDR2 ANQGSEA. Trimming stripped 1 base from V and 3 bases from J, with 7 bases between. The CDR3 has 12 residues.

The rearrangement joins TRBV19 to TRBJ1-6, with a possible D match to TRBD1 (5 bases). The CDR3 consists of 13 residues. V was trimmed by 5 bases and J by 14 bases, leaving 16 bases between them. The germline V gene has CDR1 LNHDA and CDR2 SQIVND (reference sequence). CDR3 residues: CASSLQGQGSLHF. The CDR3 bases are TGTGCCAGTAGTCTCCAGGGTCAAGGGTCCCTCCACTTT. The full variable domain, in which reference TRBV19 and TRBJ1-6 provide the parts outside the CDR3, is DGGITQSPKYLFRKEGQNVTLSCEQNLNHDAMYWYRQDPGQGLRLIYYSQIVNDFQKGDIAEGYSVSREKKESFPLTVTSAQKNPTAFYLCASSLQGQGSLHFGNGTRLTVT.